These 20 T cell receptor beta chains were sequenced from one sample in a study of Graves' ophthalmopathy and Graves' hyperthyroidism. Beta-chain TCR CDR3 regions were amplified from RNA transcripts. HTBI primers served in a first-round RT-PCR, which a second-round multiplex PCR followed. MiXCR, applied by TCRdb to the multiplex PCR reads, yields one record per CDR3 protein. Found here are roughly 700,000 distinct CDR3 sequences, 40% of them singletons; the top ten hold approximately 43%. Input material: peripheral blood. These receptors were obtained from an adult man with Graves' ophthalmopathy.

This chain connects TRBV7-2 to TRBJ2-7; no clear D gene. Germline lookup yields CDR1 SGHTA and CDR2 FQGNSA. The germline V and J ends were trimmed by 5 bases and 1 base, with 15 bases remaining between them. The CDR3 has 15 residues. The CDR3 DNA is TGTGCCAGCAGCCAAGTTTTAGGAGAATCCTACGAGCAGTACTTC. This sequence encodes CASSQVLGESYEQYF.

The CDR3 DNA reads TGTGCCTGGAGTGAAGGGGGTCGAGATCAGCCCCAGCATTTT. As protein: CAWSEGGRDQPQHF. V usage is TRBV24-1 and J usage is TRBJ1-5; a weak D match, TRBD1 (6 bases). This CDR3 is built from 14 residues. CDR1 is KGHDR, CDR2 SFDVKD, per germline. The V gene lost 12 bases and the J gene lost 5 bases, with 19 bases spanning the gap.

J is TRBJ1-1 and V is TRBV19; tentative D call: TRBD1 (6 bases). Germline values: CDR1 LNHDA, CDR2 SQIVND (reference sequence). V lost 6 bases, J lost 4 bases, and 21 bases lay in between. The length of the CDR3 is 16 residues. The CDR3 loop reads CASSTPAGGVITEAFF. Here the CDR3 DNA reads TGTGCCAGTAGCACCCCCGCGGGGGGCGTCATCACTGAAGCTTTCTTT.

A remark on this clonotype: At one boundary the junction diverges from the germline segment, which might be a read error. The chain has TRBV7-3 and TRBJ1-6, with 8 positions matching TRBD1. The CDR3 has 9 amino acids. CDR1 and CDR2 from the germline V gene are SGHTA and FQGTGA. Written as DNA, the CDR3 is TGTGCCAGCAGCTCAACAGGGGGCTTT. This translates into CASSSTGGF.

This clonotype was counted ten times or more. This chain links TRBV7-2 with TRBJ1-4; D not resolved. V shed 1 base and J shed 0 bases, with 12 bases lying between them. The CDR3 is made up of 17 amino acids. Germline CDR1 and CDR2: SGHTA and FQGNSA. CDR3 sequence reads: CASSLVGLAATNEKLFF. CDR3 DNA: TGTGCCAGCAGCTTAGTCGGTTTGGCAGCAACTAATGAAAAACTGTTTTTT.

A note on this clonotype: Given a much more abundant clone one base away, this may be a read error. This sequence joins TRBV10-2 and TRBJ2-5; 9 nucleotides agree with TRBD2. This CDR3 region has 15 residues. The V segment lost 0 bases and the J segment 5 bases; nucleotides outside the gene matches: 4. CDR1 WSHSY and CDR2 SAAADI come from the germline V gene. The CDR3: CASSESSGGRETQYF. CDR3 sequence (DNA): TGCGCCAGCAGTGAGTCTAGCGGGGGACGGGAGACCCAGTACTTC.

This rearrangement joins TRBV7-2 to TRBJ1-5, with D tentatively TRBD1 (5 bases). V was pared by 4 bases and J by 6 bases, with 10 bases between. The CDR3 is 13 residues long. Per the germline V gene, CDR1 is SGHTA and CDR2 is FQGNSA. CDR3: CASSSWDSQPQHF. The CDR3 DNA follows: TGTGCCAGCAGCTCCTGGGACTCTCAGCCCCAGCATTTT.

This clonotype was detected many times. This chain links TRBV2 with TRBJ1-1; unclear D gene. This CDR3 region has 14 residues. Looked up from germline, CDR1 is SNHLY and CDR2 is FYNNEI. V was cut by 4 bases and J by 2 bases, with 11 bases left in between. The CDR3 DNA is TGTGCCAGCAGTGCCTTCCTAATAAACACTGAAGCTTTCTTT. This translates into CASSAFLINTEAFF.

This chain joins TRBV20-1 and TRBJ2-7; D might be TRBD1 or TRBD2, each matching 5 bases. The CDR3 length is 13 residues. Germline assignment: CDR1 DFQATT and CDR2 SNEGSKA (reference sequence). The germline V and J ends were trimmed by 5 bases and 2 bases, with 13 bases remaining between them. CDR3 amino acids: CSAGGVSAYEQYF. In DNA, the CDR3 is TGCAGTGCTGGGGGTGTTTCGGCCTACGAGCAGTACTTC.

The chain uses TRBV7-2 and TRBJ2-5; 9 bases fit TRBD1. CDR3 length equals 16 residues. The germline CDR1 and CDR2 sequences are SGHTA and FQGNSA. With 5 bases clipped from V and 2 bases from J, the junction kept 9 bases outside the gene matches. CDR3 sequence: CASSRGQGRWQETQYF. The CDR3 nucleotides are TGTGCCAGCAGCCGGGGACAGGGTCGATGGCAAGAGACCCAGTACTTC. Together with reference TRBV7-2 and TRBJ2-5, the CDR3 gives the full variable domain: GAGVSQSPSNKVTEKGKDVELRCDPISGHTALYWYRQSLGQGLEFLIYFQGNSAPDKSGLPSDRFSAERTGGSVSTLTIQRTQQEDSAVYLCASSRGQGRWQETQYFGPGTRLLVL.

The chain links TRBV6-6 to TRBJ1-4, with unresolved D. This CDR3 is built from 12 residues. The V gene's germline CDR1 is MNHNY and CDR2 SVGAGI (reference sequence). With 8 bases removed from V and 8 bases from J, the gap between germline ends came to 12 bases. CDR3 region: CASRQFQEKLFF. As DNA, the CDR3 is TGTGCCAGCCGTCAGTTTCAAGAAAAACTGTTTTTT.

This clonotype was picked up many times. This chain's CDR3 is CSVSLEVETQYF. For the CDR3, the DNA is TGCAGCGTTTCTCTGGAGGTAGAGACCCAGTACTTC. The chain uses TRBV29-1 and TRBJ2-5; TRBD2 is a possible D gene (5 bases). The CDR3 runs to 12 residues. Per the germline V gene, CDR1 is SQVTM and CDR2 is ANQGSEA. V was shortened by 5 bases and J by 4 bases, with 11 bases between the two germline ends.

This clonotype was counted ten times or more. V is TRBV4-3 and J is TRBJ2-7; 11 nucleotides agree with TRBD2. The CDR3 is 15 amino acids. With V trimmed by 4 bases and J by 3 bases, 5 bases remained unmatched. Germline V gene lookup returns CDR1 LGHNA and CDR2 YSLEER. CDR3 bases: TGCGCCAGCAGCCCACCGGGACTAGCGGACTACGAGCAGTACTTC. Translation gives CASSPPGLADYEQYF.

The V call is TRBV20-1, the J call TRBJ1-1; 9 nucleotides agree with TRBD1. CDR1 DFQATT and CDR2 SNEGSKA come from the germline V gene (reference sequence). Trimming cost V 6 bases and J 4 bases; bases outside gene matches: 12. The CDR3 loop spans 15 amino acids. The CDR3 spells CSASPGTGKGTEAFF. CDR3 in DNA: TGCAGTGCGAGCCCCGGGACAGGGAAGGGCACTGAAGCTTTCTTT.

The rearrangement joins TRBV11-2 to TRBJ1-4; 9 bases are shared with TRBD1. V shed 0 bases and J 3 bases; nucleotides not matched to a gene: 11. The CDR3 is 19 residues long. The germline CDR1 and CDR2 sequences are SGHAT and FQNNGV. Here the CDR3 DNA reads TGTGCCAGCAGCTTAGATGGATATCGGAACAGGGGGCCTAATGAAAAACTGTTTTTT. It translates to CASSLDGYRNRGPNEKLFF.

This chain joins TRBV5-4 and TRBJ2-7; 8 bases match TRBD2. The germline gives CDR1 SGHNT, CDR2 YYREEE (reference sequence). Trimming took 4 bases from V and 5 from J; bases not matched to a gene: 8. The CDR3 totals 14 residues. CDR3 sequence: CASSRRAGDHEQYF. CDR3 in DNA: TGTGCCAGCAGCCGCCGAGCGGGAGACCACGAGCAGTACTTC.

As regards this clonotype: The CDR3 carries no conserved terminal phenylalanine or tryptophan, so it likely arises from a read error. The DNA is left out, because the CDR3 cannot be placed on it with certainty; the CDR3 is given as TCRdb lists it. CDR3 region: CASSDRGSSY. The V and J genes are TRBV2 and TRBJ1-2; the table assigns TRBD1, which was not confirmed against the DNA. Ends included, the CDR3 has 10 residues. Germline V lookup: CDR1 SNHLY, CDR2 FYNNEI.

This sequence joins TRBV2 and TRBJ1-5; 7 positions agree with TRBD1. The CDR3 is made up of 16 amino acids. Per the germline V gene, CDR1 is SNHLY and CDR2 is FYNNEI. Trimming removed 6 bases from V and 5 bases from J; junction bases left unmatched: 13. The CDR3 region is CASSIKQGLAYQPQHF. For the CDR3, the DNA is TGTGCCAGCAGCATTAAACAGGGGTTAGCCTATCAGCCCCAGCATTTT.

The chain combines TRBV15 with TRBJ2-2; TRBD1 matches at 7 bases. The CDR3 is 15 residues long. The ends lost 1 base at V and 3 bases at J; junction bases unmatched: 2. Germline CDR1 is LNHNV and CDR2 is YYDKDF (reference sequence). CDR3 in amino acids: CATSRVDRDTGELFF. For the CDR3, the DNA is TGTGCCACCAGCAGAGTTGACAGGGACACCGGGGAGCTGTTTTTT. Full variable domain (remainder filled in from reference TRBV15 and TRBJ2-2): DAMVIQNPRYQVTQFGKPVTLSCSQTLNHNVMYWYQQKSSQAPKLLFHYYDKDFNNEADTPDNFQSRRPNTSFCFLDIRSPGLGDTAMYLCATSRVDRDTGELFFGEGSRLTVL.

In its sample, this clonotype was seen many times. The chain carries TRBV19 and TRBJ1-6; D is unclear. CDR1 LNHDA and CDR2 SQIVND come from the germline V gene (reference sequence). Trimming pared 7 bases from V and 15 bases from J, leaving 16 bases between. The CDR3 is 12 residues long. CDR3 in amino acids: CASIARTGLLHF. CDR3 in DNA: TGTGCCAGTATCGCCCGGACCGGACTCCTCCACTTT.